A selection of T cell receptor beta chains follows, all from one sample in a study of blood T cell repertoires in COVID-19. TCRdb's table, derived via immunoSEQ multiplex PCR, lists solely in-frame clones and lacks some. Of approximately 150,000 clones listed, around nine tenths are singletons. The sequenced sample consisted of peripheral blood. The receptor source for this set is a woman aged 50 to 60 with active or convalescent COVID-19. Both conserved end residues are trimmed from each CDR3. Each record gives: J gene, CDR3 length, clone size, V gene, CDR3 protein. Some rows have no size entry. The others give once, few or many, or a class for an expanded clone.

J: TRBJ2-7; length: 12; size: .; V: TRBV19; CDR3: ASSYRGWDYEQY
J: TRBJ2-1; length: 14; size: .; V: TRBV11-3; CDR3: ASSAGPGLAGAEQF
J: TRBJ1-2; length: 12; size: few; V: TRBV27; CDR3: ASAQGQGFAGYT
J: TRBJ2-1; length: 13; size: .; V: TRBV5-1; CDR3: ASSLTSGGAGEQF
J: TRBJ1-4; length: 13; size: .; V: TRBV18; CDR3: ASSPSGADNEKLF
J: TRBJ2-2; length: 14; size: .; V: TRBV30; CDR3: AWRKSGTANTGELF
J: TRBJ1-1; length: 12; size: .; V: TRBV3-1/TRBV3-2; CDR3: ASSQGGDRGRAF
J: TRBJ1-4; length: 13; size: .; V: TRBV3-1/TRBV3-2; CDR3: ASSQEIPQNEKLF
J: TRBJ2-1; length: 16; size: once; V: TRBV6-2/TRBV6-3; CDR3: ASRPYTHTGTKTGVQF
J: TRBJ1-1; length: 10; size: .; V: TRBV6-6; CDR3: ASRQGGTEAF
J: TRBJ1-2; length: 12; size: .; V: TRBV28; CDR3: AIKSGGAGYGYT
J: TRBJ1-1; length: 11; size: .; V: TRBV5-1; CDR3: ASRTGEGTEAF
J: TRBJ2-5; length: 12; size: .; V: TRBV19; CDR3: ASKRGPLQETQY
J: TRBJ2-1; length: 12; size: .; V: TRBV7-9; CDR3: ASSQRLADNEQF
J: TRBJ2-7; length: 16; size: .; V: TRBV7-3; CDR3: ASSYTRWLARVSYEQY
J: TRBJ1-5; length: 14; size: once; V: TRBV7-2; CDR3: ASSKSGQGAFRPQH
J: TRBJ2-2; length: 13; size: .; V: TRBV6-1; CDR3: ASSEAGRGAGELF
J: TRBJ1-4; length: 13; size: .; V: TRBV5-1; CDR3: ASSPRTVPNEKLF
J: TRBJ2-5; length: 13; size: .; V: TRBV7-6; CDR3: ASSSVGGPRETQY
J: TRBJ2-1; length: 13; size: .; V: TRBV6-5; CDR3: ASSYGGRAYNEQF
J: TRBJ2-7; length: 12; size: .; V: TRBV27; CDR3: ASRPGTGAYEQY
J: TRBJ2-7; length: 11; size: .; V: TRBV19; CDR3: ASSWEGTYEQY
J: TRBJ1-2; length: 13; size: .; V: TRBV28; CDR3: ASSPPRTGSYGYT
J: TRBJ2-1; length: 14; size: .; V: TRBV29-1; CDR3: SVDAVDLASYNEQF
J: TRBJ1-5; length: 11; size: .; V: TRBV28; CDR3: ASSLDSYQPQH
J: TRBJ2-1; length: 12; size: .; V: TRBV10-3; CDR3: AISETSSYNEQF
J: TRBJ1-5; length: 13; size: .; V: TRBV5-1; CDR3: ASSLGQDFNQPQH
J: TRBJ2-1; length: 11; size: .; V: TRBV7-9; CDR3: ASSQPLAREQF
J: TRBJ1-2; length: 11; size: .; V: TRBV29-1; CDR3: SVASQGVYGYT
J: TRBJ1-1; length: 13; size: .; V: TRBV6-5; CDR3: ASSYSNGGGTEAF
J: TRBJ2-7; length: 11; size: .; V: TRBV18; CDR3: ASSPGGVGEQY
J: TRBJ1-6; length: 16; size: .; V: TRBV4-1; CDR3: ASSQDGNLGQGGSPLH
J: TRBJ1-2; length: 11; size: few; V: TRBV7-9; CDR3: ASSLGQGRGYT
J: TRBJ1-1; length: 10; size: .; V: TRBV30; CDR3: AWGYGGGEAF
J: TRBJ2-5; length: 12; size: .; V: TRBV7-3; CDR3: ASSLRGQGGTQY
J: TRBJ2-5; length: 12; size: .; V: TRBV6-4; CDR3: ASALDRGKETQY
J: TRBJ2-1; length: 13; size: once; V: TRBV11-3; CDR3: ASSSMMSSYNEQF
J: TRBJ1-2; length: 12; size: .; V: TRBV27; CDR3: ASSPSQGRAGYT
J: TRBJ1-6; length: 11; size: .; V: TRBV7-3; CDR3: ASSPGVTSPLH
J: TRBJ1-2; length: 12; size: .; V: TRBV9; CDR3: ASSVESANYGYT
J: TRBJ1-2; length: 11; size: .; V: TRBV28; CDR3: ASRVDRNYGYT
J: TRBJ1-5; length: 13; size: .; V: TRBV19; CDR3: ASTSGGGISQPQH
J: TRBJ1-5; length: 14; size: .; V: TRBV15; CDR3: ATSRDRGQVRQPQH
J: TRBJ2-3; length: 11; size: .; V: TRBV5-1; CDR3: ATRGVTTDTQY
J: TRBJ2-2; length: 14; size: few; V: TRBV7-3; CDR3: ASSPRTSRYTGELF
J: TRBJ2-7; length: 9; size: .; V: TRBV6-5; CDR3: ASSSSEREY
J: TRBJ2-1; length: 12; size: .; V: TRBV29-1; CDR3: SVGSGGSYNEQF
J: TRBJ1-2; length: 11; size: .; V: TRBV28; CDR3: ASSFQGAYGYT
J: TRBJ2-3; length: 12; size: .; V: TRBV7-2; CDR3: ASSLSPLRDTQY
J: TRBJ2-1; length: 11; size: .; V: TRBV7-2; CDR3: ASSPGLVYEQF